These 4 T cell receptor beta chains were sequenced from one sample in a study of T cell clonotyping in hematopoietic cell transplantation. Assay used: immunoSEQ multiplex PCR; TCRdb lists only in-frame clones, some missing. The sample includes around 12,000 clones, 70% to 85% seen only once; the top ten take approximately 5.4%. The sequencing used PBMCs, collected 100 days after allogeneic stem cell transplant. The source is a female patient aged 35 to 55 who had an allogeneic stem cell transplant from a related donor, so T cells may come from the graft donor. Some clones in this sample may be carry-over from other donors' samples.

The chain combines TRBV28 with TRBJ2-7, with TRBD1 identical over 7 bases. In germline, CDR1 is MDHEN, CDR2 SYDVKM. There are 13 residues in the CDR3. V lost 6 bases to trimming and J lost 3 bases; unmatched junction nucleotides: 5. CDR3 bases: TGTGCCAGCAGGGGCGACAGGGACTACGAGCAGTACTTC. Translating gives CASRGDRDYEQYF.

This clone was counted between two and nine times. This chain connects TRBV4-1 to TRBJ2-7, with a tentative D call TRBD2 (5 bases). The length of the CDR3 is 13 residues. Germline V gives CDR1 MGHRA, CDR2 YSYEKL. Trimming shortened V by 9 bases and J by 2 bases, and 14 bases separated the two germline ends. For the CDR3, the DNA is TGCGCCAGTAGCGAAGGGTGGACCTACGAGCAGTACTTC. This sequence encodes CASSEGWTYEQYF.

This clone appeared a few times. The rearrangement joins TRBV29-1 to TRBJ2-3; a weak D match, TRBD1 (5 bases). The CDR3 totals 11 residues. Trimming left V 3 bases short and J 7 bases short, with 8 bases between. Germline V CDR1 and CDR2: SQVTM, ANQGSEA. This CDR3 reads CSVEWGNTQYF. In DNA form, the CDR3 reads TGCAGCGTTGAGTGGGGCAATACGCAGTATTTT.

The chain recombines TRBV30 with TRBJ2-2; 9 nucleotides align to TRBD2. V was pared by 6 bases and J by 7 bases, with 6 bases of the junction left unmatched. CDR1 and CDR2 from the germline V gene are GTSNPN and SVGIG (reference sequence). CDR3 size: 13 residues. CDR3 loop: CACAGGPGGELFF. The CDR3 DNA reads as TGTGCCTGTGCGGGAGGGCCGGGCGGGGAGCTGTTTTTT.